Presented here are 11 T cell receptor beta chains from one specimen sequenced in a study of blood T cell repertoires in COVID-19. Method: immunoSEQ multiplex PCR; TCRdb's copy keeps in-frame clones and lacks some. In the table there are roughly 400,000 clones, approximately 87% of which are singletons. The source material was PBMCs or T cells enriched from blood (not recorded which). The receptors derive from a woman in her forties or fifties who had recovered from COVID-19.

V and J are TRBV9 and TRBJ1-1, with D maybe TRBD1 (6 bases). The V and J ends lost 0 bases and 5 bases respectively, with 17 bases between them. Germline assignment: CDR1 SGDLS and CDR2 YYNGEE. The CDR3 is made up of 16 amino acids. CDR3 in amino acids: CASSVGIPRGDTEAFF. The CDR3 nucleotides read TGTGCCAGCAGCGTAGGGATCCCCAGGGGAGATACTGAAGCTTTCTTT.

The gene calls are TRBV11-3 and TRBJ2-1; D is possibly TRBD2 (6 bases). The V end lost 5 bases, the J end lost 7 bases, and 18 bases lay between the germline ends. Per germline, CDR1 SGHNT and CDR2 YENEEA. The CDR3 is 15 residues long. For the CDR3, the DNA is TGTGCCAGCAGCCCCGCTGGAGGGATGAAGAATGAGCAGTTCTTC. Protein: CASSPAGGMKNEQFF. The complete variable domain, with remaining parts taken from reference TRBV11-3 and TRBJ2-1, reads EAGVVQSPRYKIIEKKQPVAFWCNPISGHNTLYWYLQNLGQGPELLIRYENEEAVDDSQLPKDRFSAERLKGVDSTLKIQPAELGDSAVYLCASSPAGGMKNEQFFGPGTRLTVL.

The chain couples TRBV29-1 to TRBJ1-4; D is ambiguous. V lost 7 bases, J lost 5 bases, and 8 bases lay in between. The CDR3 length is 11 residues. Germline V CDR1 and CDR2: SQVTM, ANQGSEA. CDR3 region: CSGGENEKLFF. The CDR3 DNA reads as TGCAGCGGTGGGGAGAATGAAAAACTGTTTTTT.

This clone came up a few times. This rearrangement joins TRBV5-1 to TRBJ1-4, with 12 bases fitting TRBD1. J was trimmed by 7 bases and V by 4 bases; bases with no gene match: 2. The CDR3 contains 14 residues. Germline V lookup: CDR1 SGHRS, CDR2 YFSETQ. The CDR3 region has the DNA TGCGCCAGCAGCCGGGGACAGGGGGCTGAAAAACTGTTTTTT. Amino acid sequence: CASSRGQGAEKLFF.

The V gene is TRBV7-9, the J gene TRBJ1-2; D not resolved. Trimming cost V 2 bases and J 7 bases, with 11 bases left between them. Germline assignment: CDR1 SEHNR and CDR2 FQNEAQ (reference sequence). The CDR3 consists of 13 residues. CDR3 amino acids: CASSLLALSGYTF. The CDR3 DNA sequence: TGTGCCAGCAGCTTATTAGCCTTATCTGGCTACACCTTC.

V gene TRBV7-9 combines with J gene TRBJ1-2; tentatively, D is TRBD1 (6 bases). Trimming shortened V by 8 bases and J by 5 bases, and 18 bases separated the two germline ends. Per germline, CDR1 SEHNR and CDR2 FQNEAQ (reference sequence). The CDR3 extends over 14 amino acids. CDR3 bases: TGTGCCAGCCGCCAGGGGACGGTTACATATGGCTACACCTTC. This gives the protein CASRQGTVTYGYTF.

This clone was detected only once. V is TRBV7-8 and J is TRBJ1-1, with D perhaps TRBD1 (6 bases). Looked up from germline, CDR1 is SGHVS and CDR2 is FQNEAQ. The CDR3 runs to 14 residues. The V end lost 1 base, the J end lost 5 bases, and 11 bases lay between the germline ends. DNA of the CDR3: TGTGCCAGCAGCTTAGGGCCCAGGGGTACTGAAGCTTTCTTT. Encoded protein: CASSLGPRGTEAFF.

The rearrangement links TRBV9 to TRBJ2-3, with D unresolved. Germline CDR1 reads SGDLS; CDR2 reads YYNGEE. V was shortened by 1 base and J by 6 bases, with 12 bases between the two germline ends. The CDR3 consists of 14 residues. The CDR3 coding sequence is TGTGCCAGCAGCGTAAACAGAGCTTGGGATACGCAGTATTTT. Translating it yields CASSVNRAWDTQYF.

This chain connects TRBV12-5 to TRBJ1-2; TRBD1 might be the D (5 bases). This CDR3 comprises 14 residues. Trimming removed 0 bases from V and 4 bases from J, with 9 bases in between. Germline assignment: CDR1 LGHNT and CDR2 FRNRAP. The CDR3 reads CASGLVRGFYGYTF. Here the CDR3 DNA reads TGTGCTAGTGGTTTGGTAAGGGGATTCTATGGCTACACCTTC.

The gene calls are TRBV25-1 and TRBJ2-7; D not certain. The V gene's germline CDR1 is MGHDK and CDR2 SYGVNS. The CDR3 contains 11 residues. Trimming took off 3 bases at V and 3 bases at J, with 3 bases between the two ends. The CDR3: CASSDYYEQYF. The DNA for the CDR3 is TGTGCCAGCAGTGATTACTACGAGCAGTACTTC.

This sequence joins TRBV7-9 and TRBJ1-2; 8 nucleotides agree with TRBD1. The trim removed 4 bases at V and 2 bases at J, leaving 9 bases unmatched. CDR1 SEHNR and CDR2 FQNEAQ come from the germline V gene (reference sequence). The CDR3 totals 16 residues. CDR3 DNA: TGTGCCAGCAGCTCTTTGACAGGGGACCTAAACTATGGCTACACCTTC. Translated, it gives CASSSLTGDLNYGYTF.